The 21 T cell receptor beta chains below all came from one sample that was sequenced in a study of cytomegalovirus exposure and HLA in healthy donors. With 60 Vbeta and 13 Jbeta primers, the PCR was carried out. The assay was immunoSEQ multiplex PCR, and TCRdb's table has in-frame clones only and misses some. The sample carries 150,000 or so clones, less than 90% recorded once. Sequenced sample: PBMCs. Every receptor here comes from a male donor in good health and CMV-seropositive.

This clone was seen only a few times. This rearrangement joins TRBV29-1 to TRBJ2-1, with 11 bases that match TRBD2. Germline V gene sequence: CDR1 SQVTM, CDR2 ANQGSEA. The CDR3 runs 15 residues. V lost 6 bases and J lost 5; bases outside the gene matches: 9. The DNA for the CDR3 is TGCAGCGTCGGGGCAGGACTAGCGGGTCACAATGAGCAGTTCTTC. Amino acid sequence: CSVGAGLAGHNEQFF.

CDR3 in DNA: TGTGCCAGCAGTTCTCCCGGGGGGAGACAGGGGGCTAGCACAGATACGCAGTATTTT. Translated, it gives CASSSPGGRQGASTDTQYF. The rearrangement uses TRBV7-9 and TRBJ2-3; 10 positions agree with TRBD1. Looked up from germline, CDR1 is SEHNR and CDR2 is FQNEAQ (reference sequence). The CDR3 covers 19 residues. The junction had 15 bases not matched to a gene; V was cut back by 6 bases and J by 0 bases.

This sequence joins TRBV27 and TRBJ2-7, with D maybe TRBD1 (7 bases). The CDR3 loop spans 14 amino acids. V lost 3 bases and J 5 bases, leaving 14 bases between the germline ends. CDR1 MNHEY and CDR2 SMNVEV come from the germline V gene (reference sequence). DNA for the CDR3: TGTGCCAGCAGTTTTAACAGGGGAGGCCACGAGCAGTACTTC. This encodes CASSFNRGGHEQYF.

This clone showed up just a few times. V is TRBV19 and J is TRBJ1-2; 7 bases are a match to TRBD1. With 5 bases clipped from V and 3 bases from J, the junction kept 15 bases outside the gene matches. CDR1 is LNHDA, CDR2 SQIVND, per germline (reference sequence). CDR3 size: 17 residues. The CDR3 sequence: CASSPFTPGGDDYGYTF. The CDR3 coding sequence is TGTGCCAGTAGTCCGTTCACTCCAGGGGGAGACGACTATGGCTACACCTTC.

The genes are TRBV6-5 and TRBJ2-5; D ambiguous. The CDR3 has 14 amino acids. With 6 bases removed from V and 1 base from J, the gap between germline ends came to 12 bases. The V gene's germline CDR1 is MNHEY and CDR2 SVGAGI. The CDR3 protein is CASRETAPQETQYF. The DNA of the CDR3 is TGTGCCAGCAGGGAGACTGCCCCCCAAGAGACCCAGTACTTC.

The gene calls are TRBV27 and TRBJ1-1; no clear D. The CDR3 is 14 amino acids. Germline CDR1 reads MNHEY; CDR2 reads SMNVEV (reference sequence). With 5 bases removed from V and 1 base from J, the gap between germline ends came to 11 bases. CDR3: CASSPPEENTEAFF. The DNA of the CDR3 is TGTGCCAGCAGTCCCCCCGAGGAGAACACTGAAGCTTTCTTT.

This chain links TRBV6-5 with TRBJ1-6; TRBD1 is a possible D gene (5 bases). Per the germline V gene, CDR1 is MNHEY and CDR2 is SVGAGI. V gave up 0 bases and J gave up 8 bases, with 11 bases separating them. The CDR3 loop spans 15 amino acids. The CDR3 here is CASSYSGRVDSPLHF. The CDR3 DNA reads as TGTGCCAGCAGTTACTCCGGCAGGGTGGATTCACCCCTCCACTTT.

The chain has TRBV29-1 and TRBJ2-2, with 15 bases aligning to TRBD2. CDR1 SQVTM and CDR2 ANQGSEA come from the germline V gene. J was trimmed by 6 bases and V by 6 bases; bases with no gene match: 8. CDR3 length: 16 residues. CDR3 nucleotide sequence: TGCAGCGTCCTCCGGACTAGCGGGAGGGGACCCGGGGAGCTGTTTTTT. As protein: CSVLRTSGRGPGELFF.

The gene calls are TRBV4-1 and TRBJ2-2; TRBD2 matches at 12 bases. J gave up 0 bases and V 0 bases, and 5 bases lay outside the gene matches. This CDR3 spans 19 amino acids. Germline CDR1 and CDR2: MGHRA and YSYEKL. CDR3 protein: CASSQDQLAGGPNTGELFF. CDR3 nucleotides: TGCGCCAGCAGCCAAGATCAGCTAGCGGGAGGGCCGAACACCGGGGAGCTGTTTTTT.

This chain uses TRBV11-2 with TRBJ1-2, with D tentatively TRBD1 (6 bases). V lost 2 bases and J lost 6, with 13 bases in between. From germline, CDR1 is SGHAT and CDR2 FQNNGV. The CDR3 has 14 residues. CDR3 in DNA: TGTGCCAGCAGCTTATCAGGGGAGACGGATGGCTACACCTTC. This gives the protein CASSLSGETDGYTF.

The chain is built from TRBV10-3 and TRBJ2-7; 7 positions match TRBD1. CDR3 length: 15 amino acids. V was clipped by 10 bases and J by 1 base; unmatched bases: 13. Germline V gene lookup returns CDR1 ENHRY and CDR2 SYGVKD. Here the CDR3 reads CATLGKTGNSYEQYF. The CDR3 DNA sequence: TGTGCCACGCTTGGGAAGACAGGGAATTCCTACGAGCAGTACTTC.

V usage is TRBV9 and J usage is TRBJ1-1; 8 bases align to TRBD1. Germline lookup yields CDR1 SGDLS and CDR2 YYNGEE. V shed 4 bases and J 4 bases; nucleotides not matched to a gene: 15. The CDR3 runs to 17 residues. The CDR3 sequence: CASSRTRGPGGSTEAFF. The CDR3 DNA is TGTGCCAGCAGCAGAACCAGGGGGCCAGGGGGTAGCACTGAAGCTTTCTTT.

V is TRBV27 and J is TRBJ2-7; maybe TRBD2 (6 bases). With 5 bases removed from V and 0 bases from J, the gap between germline ends came to 8 bases. CDR1 is MNHEY and CDR2 is SMNVEV in the germline V gene (reference sequence). CDR3 length: 13 amino acids. CDR3 nucleotides: TGTGCCAGCAGTAGCGGGTCCTCCTACGAGCAGTACTTC. It codes for CASSSGSSYEQYF.

J is TRBJ1-2 and V is TRBV28; D remains unclear. The V end lost 4 bases, the J end lost 4 bases, and 13 bases lay between the germline ends. The CDR3 totals 14 residues. In germline, CDR1 is MDHEN, CDR2 SYDVKM. CDR3 sequence reads: CASSSGLSPYGYTF. CDR3 nucleotide sequence: TGTGCCAGCAGTTCTGGCCTCTCCCCCTATGGCTACACCTTC.

J is TRBJ2-7 and V is TRBV7-2; 7 nucleotides match TRBD2. The ends lost 1 base at V and 3 bases at J; junction bases unmatched: 6. The CDR3 consists of 15 residues. Per the germline V gene, CDR1 is SGHTA and CDR2 is FQGNSA. The CDR3 region has the DNA TGTGCCAGCAGCTTAGACGCGACTAGCTACTACGAGCAGTACTTC. It yields the protein CASSLDATSYYEQYF.

This chain joins TRBV27 and TRBJ1-1, with 11 bases that match TRBD1. In germline, CDR1 is MNHEY, CDR2 SMNVEV (reference sequence). The V segment lost 5 bases and the J segment 4 bases; nucleotides outside the gene matches: 6. This CDR3 has 15 residues. DNA of the CDR3: TGTGCCAGCAGTACCCGGGACAGGGGGAGCACTGAAGCTTTCTTT. It yields the protein CASSTRDRGSTEAFF.

This rearrangement joins TRBV18 to TRBJ2-4; no clear D gene. Germline CDR1 reads KGHSH; CDR2 reads LQKENI. The CDR3 runs 14 residues. V was clipped by 3 bases and J by 6 bases, with 12 bases between them. The CDR3 region has the DNA TGTGCCAGCTCACCCCCGGCTCTAGGAAACATTCAGTACTTC. This codes for CASSPPALGNIQYF.

This clone has a handful of counts. This chain joins TRBV28 and TRBJ1-2, with TRBD1 matching 7 bases. The CDR3 extends over 13 amino acids. V trimming: 4 bases; J trimming: 3 bases; junction bases outside the gene matches: 2. CDR1 is MDHEN and CDR2 is SYDVKM in the germline V gene. The CDR3 spells CASSSGQYYGYTF. In nucleotides, the CDR3 is TGTGCCAGCAGTTCGGGACAGTACTATGGCTACACCTTC.

The J gene is TRBJ2-7, the V gene TRBV27, with D unclear. V lost 4 bases and J lost 3, with 13 bases in between. CDR1 MNHEY and CDR2 SMNVEV come from the germline V gene (reference sequence). The CDR3 runs 14 residues. CDR3 sequence reads: CASSSLYSSYEQYF. The CDR3 coding sequence is TGTGCCAGCAGTTCCCTTTACTCTAGCTACGAGCAGTACTTC.

V and J are TRBV27 and TRBJ2-7; D is unresolved. The V end lost 2 bases, the J end lost 0 bases, and 8 bases lay between the germline ends. CDR3 length: 14 residues. Germline V gene sequence: CDR1 MNHEY, CDR2 SMNVEV (reference sequence). The CDR3, as DNA: TGTGCCAGCAGTTTAACCCTAGGCTCCTACGAGCAGTACTTC. Encoded protein: CASSLTLGSYEQYF.

This clone was recorded only once. The chain has TRBV28 and TRBJ2-7, with TRBD1 identical over 8 bases. The junction had 5 bases not matched to a gene; V was cut back by 10 bases and J by 0 bases. The CDR3 contains 13 residues. The germline gives CDR1 MDHEN, CDR2 SYDVKM. This chain's CDR3 is CATRQGSSYEQYF. The CDR3 DNA reads as TGTGCCACCCGACAGGGGAGCTCCTACGAGCAGTACTTC.